These 9 T cell receptor beta chains were sequenced from one sample in a study of cytomegalovirus exposure and HLA in healthy donors. The assay was immunoSEQ multiplex PCR, and TCRdb's table has in-frame clones only and misses some. The sample shows about 140,000 clones, about 86% of them seen only once. The sample consisted of PBMCs. The receptors derive from a woman aged 18-29 years in good health and CMV-seropositive.

The rearrangement links TRBV2 to TRBJ1-1; 8 bases agree with TRBD1. V lost 6 bases, J lost 10 bases, and 4 bases stayed unmatched. From germline, CDR1 is SNHLY and CDR2 FYNNEI. CDR3 size: 11 residues. Here the CDR3 DNA reads TGTGCCAGCAGACTACAGGGGGGAGCTTTCTTT. Its protein product is CASRLQGGAFF.

In nucleotides, the CDR3 is TGTGCCTGGAGTGGCTCTCGGTACGAGCAGTACTTC. This translates into CAWSGSRYEQYF. This rearrangement joins TRBV30 to TRBJ2-7; D ambiguous. The V gene lost 1 base and the J gene lost 4 bases, with 8 bases spanning the gap. The CDR3 loop spans 12 amino acids. The germline V gene has CDR1 GTSNPN and CDR2 SVGIG (reference sequence). Full variable domain (missing parts from reference TRBV30 and TRBJ2-7): SQTIHQWPATLVQPVGSPLSLECTVEGTSNPNLYWYRQAAGRGLQLLFYSVGIGQISSEVPQNLSASRPQDRQFILSSKKLLLSDSGFYLCAWSGSRYEQYFGPGTRLTVT.

The CDR3 DNA follows: TGCGCCAGCAGCTATGACCTTCTTCCGGGACAGGGTCCCTACGAGCAGTACTTC. It specifies CASSYDLLPGQGPYEQYF. The J gene is TRBJ2-7, the V gene TRBV5-1; 9 bases are a match to TRBD1. The CDR3 extends over 18 amino acids. Germline CDR1 reads SGHRS; CDR2 reads YFSETQ. Trimming took 3 bases from V and 2 from J; bases not matched to a gene: 15.

This clone was counted a few times. The CDR3 DNA reads as TGCGCCAGCAGCCGGGACAGATACGAGCAGTACTTC. Protein product: CASSRDRYEQYF. The rearrangement joins TRBV5-1 to TRBJ2-7; 7 bases line up with TRBD1. The CDR3 sequence is 12 residues long. CDR1 and CDR2 from the germline V gene are SGHRS and YFSETQ. V lost 4 bases to trimming and J lost 4 bases; unmatched junction nucleotides: 2.

The chain carries TRBV4-2 and TRBJ1-5; D ambiguous. The CDR3 is made up of 13 amino acids. Between the trimmed V and J ends, which lost 0 bases and 5 bases, there was a span of 5 bases. Germline V gene lookup returns CDR1 LGHNA and CDR2 YNFKEQ. In DNA form, the CDR3 reads TGTGCCAGCAGCCAAGAACCAGATCAGCCCCAGCATTTT. Translated: CASSQEPDQPQHF.

The chain joins TRBV7-2 to TRBJ2-7; D ambiguous. Germline V gene lookup returns CDR1 SGHTA and CDR2 FQGNSA. Trimming stripped 8 bases from V and 7 bases from J, with 15 bases between. There are 12 residues in the CDR3. DNA for the CDR3: TGTGCCAGCCCAAACACCAGATTGGAGCAGTACTTC. Amino acid sequence: CASPNTRLEQYF.

The chain links TRBV10-2 to TRBJ2-7; D is unresolved. Trimming shortened V by 4 bases and J by 3 bases, and 10 bases separated the two germline ends. The CDR3 is 13 residues long. Germline values: CDR1 WSHSY, CDR2 SAAADI. CDR3 in DNA: TGCGCCAGCAGTGTGAGAGGCGGCTACGAGCAGTACTTC. It yields the protein CASSVRGGYEQYF.

J is TRBJ2-7 and V is TRBV6-5; 7 bases align to TRBD1. J gave up 1 base and V 6 bases, and 6 bases lay outside the gene matches. The CDR3 has 14 amino acids. CDR1 and CDR2 (germline): MNHEY, SVGAGI. The CDR3 bases are TGTGCCAGCAGCAAAGGACAGGCGTCCTACGAGCAGTACTTC. Protein sequence: CASSKGQASYEQYF.

This chain joins TRBV6-5 and TRBJ1-3, with no clear D. This CDR3 has 14 amino acids. Germline values: CDR1 MNHEY, CDR2 SVGAGI. The V gene lost 2 bases and the J gene lost 2 bases, with 7 bases spanning the gap. The CDR3 reads CASSYGLTGNTIYF. The CDR3 DNA reads as TGTGCCAGCAGTTACGGGCTAACTGGAAACACCATATATTTT.